This entry is about one TCR beta chain. TCRdb analysed the 5' RACE reads with MiXCR anew, one entry per CDR3 protein. The table has fewer than 85,000 distinct CDR3 sequences, less than 20% seen once. The sample is drawn from a study of early T cells in non-severe SARS-CoV-2 infection. Unmatched junction bases numbered 9, after V lost 6 bases and J lost 2 bases. This CDR3 has 16 residues. Germline CDR1 MNHEY, CDR2 SVGEGT. Input material: whole blood. This chain connects TRBV6-2 or TRBV6-3 to TRBJ2-3; 9 bases map to TRBD2. The sequence was collected from an adult who was a healthcare worker with PCR-confirmed SARS-CoV-2 infection or an uninfected control (not recorded which). The chain's CDR3 is CASRGTSTIYTDTQYF. The CDR3 DNA sequence: TGTGCCAGCAGGGGGACTAGCACTATTTACACAGATACGCAGTATTTT.